The T cell receptor (beta chain) described here comes from a study of Tregs in tolerant kidney transplant recipients. Findings of the study overall: Antigen-driven expansion was suggested because donor-specific Tregs expanded more than all Tregs in tolerant patients. Changing PCR primers prevented nucleotide comparison between some patients' samples.

The CDR3 is made up of 11 amino acids. Germline V gene lookup returns CDR1 MNHNY and CDR2 SVGAGI (reference sequence). V lost 2 bases and J lost 9, with 8 bases in between. Comments on this clone: As yet, its antigen is unknown.

Some clones are missing from TCRdb's copy, which holds only in-frame ones; the method was immunoSEQ multiplex PCR. The sample records 60,000 or so clones, approximately 83% being singletons. The sample in question was Tregs from blood, obtained before the transplant. The clonotype originates from a human donor who received a combined kidney and bone marrow transplant. V is TRBV6-6 and J is TRBJ2-7; unclear D gene. The CDR3 bases are TGTGCCAGCAGTTACGGGCTCGGGCAGTACTTC. This translates into CASSYGLGQYF.